Only one count was recorded for the clone carrying this T cell receptor beta chain. The sample originates from a study of blood T cells in healthy people across ages. Germline values: CDR1 SGHRS, CDR2 YFSETQ. The ends were cut back, 1 base at V and 4 bases at J, with 26 bases in the middle. The CDR3 is 19 amino acids. The second PCR ran roughly 6 to 11 cycles with a sample-barcoded 5' primer and J-beta primers. Tagging of each cDNA molecule was performed by a template-switch adaptor with 12 random nucleotides. TCRdb called the 5' RACE reads again in MiXCR, with one record for every CDR3 protein. The sample yields around 710,000 distinct CDR3 sequences, about 40% seen once.

This sequence was found in a woman in her fifties or sixties in good health. The chain couples TRBV5-1 to TRBJ1-2; maybe TRBD1 (6 bases). The sequencing sample was made of blood. The CDR3 DNA follows: TGCGCCAGCAGCTTGAGGGAAACAGGGCTGATAAGGGGTTCCTATGGCTACACCTTC. This sequence encodes CASSLRETGLIRGSYGYTF.